These 12 T cell receptor beta chains originate from one sample sequenced in a study of Graves' ophthalmopathy and Graves' hyperthyroidism. The study amplified TCR beta CDR3 regions using RNA transcripts. Second-round multiplex PCR came after first-round RT-PCR with HTBI primers. TCRdb used MiXCR to reprocess the multiplex PCR reads, holding one entry per CDR3 protein. This sample yields under 800,000 distinct CDR3 sequences, of which approximately 21% are seen a single time; roughly 6.9% belongs to the top ten. Sequencing was carried out using peripheral blood. These TCRs come from a woman between 18 and 29 years old with stable Graves' hyperthyroidism. Some clones in this sample may be carry-over from other donors' samples.

In its sample, this clonotype was seen many times. The rearrangement uses TRBV7-3 and TRBJ1-6; TRBD1 matches at 10 bases. The CDR3 covers 14 residues. Trimming cost V 5 bases and J 13 bases; bases outside gene matches: 8. Looked up from germline, CDR1 is SGHTA and CDR2 is FQGTGA. This CDR3 reads CASSATGGNLPLHF. DNA for the CDR3: TGTGCCAGCAGCGCGACAGGGGGCAATTTGCCCCTCCACTTT.

A few counts support this clonotype. This sequence joins TRBV19 and TRBJ1-1, with TRBD1 matching 10 bases. The CDR3 covers 16 residues. Germline V gene lookup returns CDR1 LNHDA and CDR2 SQIVND (reference sequence). Unmatched junction bases numbered 8, after V lost 3 bases and J lost 4 bases. In DNA, the CDR3 is TGTGCCAGTAGTATCCGGACAGGGGGTCTGGTCACTGAAGCTTTCTTT. Translated: CASSIRTGGLVTEAFF.

This clonotype was counted between two and nine times. This rearrangement joins TRBV12-3 or TRBV12-4 to TRBJ2-7; 7 bases are a match to TRBD2. This CDR3 comprises 14 residues. V was pared by 5 bases and J by 2 bases, with 6 bases of the junction left unmatched. CDR3 nucleotide sequence: TGTGCCAGCAGTGGCAGGAGCGGGACCTACGAGCAGTACTTC. Its protein is CASSGRSGTYEQYF.

This clonotype was counted at least ten times. CDR3 DNA: TGCAGTGCTGACATGAACACTGAAGCTTTCTTT. This sequence encodes CSADMNTEAFF. This chain joins TRBV20-1 and TRBJ1-1, with D unresolved. Trimming took 5 bases from V and 0 from J, leaving 4 bases between them. The CDR3 contains 11 residues. Germline CDR1 and CDR2: DFQATT and SNEGSKA (reference sequence).

V usage is TRBV28 and J usage is TRBJ1-1; 9 bases fit TRBD1. Germline V gene sequence: CDR1 MDHEN, CDR2 SYDVKM. The CDR3 has 21 residues. V lost 2 bases and J lost 1; bases outside the gene matches: 20. The CDR3 DNA sequence: TGTGCCAGCAGTTTAGCCCTTCCCTATTGGGGACAGGGTAAAGGGAACACTGAAGCTTTCTTT. Encoded protein: CASSLALPYWGQGKGNTEAFF.

This clonotype has a count of ten or more. The chain couples TRBV9 to TRBJ1-2; perhaps TRBD1 as D (6 bases). Between the trimmed V and J ends, which lost 4 bases and 2 bases, there was a span of 12 bases. CDR3 length: 14 amino acids. CDR1 and CDR2 from the germline V gene are SGDLS and YYNGEE. The CDR3 DNA reads as TGTGCCAGCAGCCCCCGGACAGTAAACTATGGCTACACCTTC. Translation gives CASSPRTVNYGYTF.

This clonotype came up a few times. The chain carries TRBV12-3 or TRBV12-4 and TRBJ2-2, with 10 nucleotides matching TRBD1. V dropped 5 bases and J dropped 0; count of bases not matched to a gene: 3. This CDR3 comprises 16 residues. This CDR3 reads CASSTGTGANTGELFF. CDR3 sequence (DNA): TGTGCCAGCAGTACCGGGACAGGGGCGAACACCGGGGAGCTGTTTTTT.

This clonotype was detected ten times or more. The chain is built from TRBV11-1 and TRBJ2-7, with TRBD1 identical over 7 bases. Unmatched junction bases numbered 5, after V lost 5 bases and J lost 4 bases. Germline CDR1 SGHAT, CDR2 FQDESV (reference sequence). The CDR3 has 13 amino acids. The CDR3 reads CASSTLTGYEQYF. The CDR3 DNA reads as TGTGCCAGCAGCACCCTGACAGGGTACGAGCAGTACTTC.

The J gene is TRBJ1-2, the V gene TRBV12-3 or TRBV12-4; a weak D match, TRBD1 (6 bases). The CDR3 length is 15 residues. Trimming left V 5 bases short and J 4 bases short, with 17 bases between. The CDR3 sequence is CASSPDGGQSYGYTF. The CDR3 region has the DNA TGTGCCAGCAGTCCGGACGGGGGGCAATCCTATGGCTACACCTTC.

The rearrangement links TRBV12-3 or TRBV12-4 to TRBJ2-7, with 9 nucleotides matching TRBD1. V shed 6 bases and J 5 bases; nucleotides not matched to a gene: 8. This CDR3 comprises 14 residues. CDR3 amino acids: CASSDGDREDEQYF. CDR3 sequence (DNA): TGTGCCAGCAGCGATGGGGACAGGGAGGACGAGCAGTACTTC.

At least ten counts were recorded for this clonotype. This chain joins TRBV30 and TRBJ2-5; the D gene is possibly TRBD2 (6 bases). V was shortened by 3 bases and J by 7 bases, with 30 bases between the two germline ends. This CDR3 region has 18 residues. The germline gives CDR1 GTSNPN, CDR2 SVGIG (reference sequence). The CDR3 loop reads CAWRSTRDFRQRRWTQYF. The CDR3, as DNA: TGTGCCTGGAGGTCAACCCGGGACTTTCGCCAGAGAAGGTGGACCCAGTACTTC.

The V gene is TRBV12-3 or TRBV12-4, the J gene TRBJ1-3; D remains ambiguous. Trimming stripped 5 bases from V and 10 bases from J, with 9 bases between. The CDR3 loop spans 11 amino acids. In DNA form, the CDR3 reads TGTGCCAGCAGTCAAAGGGTGACCATATATTTT. Translating it yields CASSQRVTIYF.